This T cell receptor beta chain emerged from a study of Graves' ophthalmopathy and Graves' hyperthyroidism. Study information: The blood sample was drawn at first diagnosis and before any treatment.

Researchers took RNA transcripts and amplified TCR beta CDR3 regions from them. The library came from an HTBI-primed first-round RT-PCR and a second-round multiplex PCR. MiXCR was run by TCRdb on the multiplex PCR reads, yielding one entry per CDR3 protein. This repertoire shows under 250,000 distinct CDR3 sequences, around a fifth found once; its top ten account for around 45%. There are 13 residues in the CDR3. V dropped 6 bases and J dropped 5; count of bases not matched to a gene: 7. Germline V gene lookup returns CDR1 MNHEY and CDR2 SVGEGT. Study findings and constraints: Blood was where most expanded thyroid clonotypes above 0.001 frequency also turned up.

Comment on this clonotype: Its antigen is still unknown.

The material sequenced was peripheral blood. The TCR was taken from a woman between 50 and 59 years old with Graves' ophthalmopathy. The chain has TRBV6-2 or TRBV6-3 and TRBJ2-7, with 7 positions matching TRBD1. The CDR3 bases are TGTGCCAGCAGCCATAACAGGGGCCACGAGCAGTACTTC. Encoded protein: CASSHNRGHEQYF.